This T cell receptor (beta chain) was identified during a study of graft-versus-host responses after intestinal transplantation. Generated by immunoSEQ multiplex PCR, the TCRdb table keeps only in-frame clones and is missing some. The data show 80,000 to 95,000 clones, roughly 91% seen once. As to this clone: Its antigen is unidentified.

With 3 bases removed from V and 0 bases from J, the gap between germline ends came to 33 bases. The CDR3 length is 24 residues. From germline, CDR1 is MNHEY and CDR2 SMNVEV (reference sequence). Material: unstimulated CD8+ T cells sorted from spleen or lymph node cells, obtained before intestinal transplant. The rearrangement joins TRBV27 to TRBJ1-6, with D possibly matching TRBD1 (5 bases). This TCR derives from a human donor who received an intestinal transplant. The CDR3 nucleotides read TGTGCCAGCAGTTTCTATCGGGTCTACCTAGACAGCGCACGAAGCAGCTCCTATAATTCACCCCTCCACTTT. The encoded protein is CASSFYRVYLDSARSSSYNSPLHF.